This T cell receptor (beta chain) was profiled in a study of shared clonotypes between healthy human individuals. As handled by the study authors: Owing to the provision of junction-only sequences devoid of quality scores by immunoSEQ, filtering differed. Generated by immunoSEQ multiplex PCR, the TCRdb table keeps only in-frame clones and is missing some. D and trimming come from the DNA, and the V and J calls and clone size come from that table. The data hold about 380,000 clones, with about 97% observed a single time. The TCR comes from a man aged 25-45 years in good health. Material: memory CD8+ T cells sorted from blood. Subset defined: CD45RO+ cells pooled with CCR7-negative TemRA cells.

This chain's CDR3 is CASPVTGELFF. CDR3 bases: TGTGCCAGCCCCGTTACCGGGGAGCTGTTTTTT. J is TRBJ2-2 and V is TRBV19; D is ambiguous. The length of the CDR3 is 11 residues. V was trimmed by 9 bases and J by 5 bases, leaving 7 bases between them. Germline V CDR1 and CDR2: LNHDA, SQIVND (reference sequence).